These T cell receptor beta chains were read from a single sample in a study of response to subunit inactivated influenza vaccine. TCRdb reanalysed the RT-PCR reads using MiXCR and keeps one entry per CDR3 protein. Among hundreds of thousands of distinct CDR3 sequences listed, around 16% were seen once. Specimen: PBMCs from blood, collected 11 to 12 days after vaccination. The receptors shown here come from a man in his fifties who received an inactivated influenza vaccine. The CDR3 runs from the conserved cysteine through the conserved F or W. The D gene is left open where the match is weak. The size entry is marked missing in some rows and otherwise reads once, few, many or a size class.

v_gene	j_gene	d_gene	abundance	CDR3aa	CDR3nt
TRBV11-1	TRBJ2-3	TRBD2	many	CASSPRGFSGRRWGDTQYF	TGTGCCAGCAGCCCCCGCGGGTTCAGCGGGAGACGCTGGGGAGATACGCAGTATTTT
TRBV5-1	TRBJ2-7	TRBD1	few	CASSRSPGQDSYEQYF	TGCGCCAGCAGCCGGAGCCCGGGACAGGACTCCTACGAGCAGTACTTC
TRBV11-2	TRBJ1-5	TRBD1	few	CASSLLFGTGAQNQPQHF	TGTGCCAGCAGCTTATTATTTGGGACAGGGGCGCAGAATCAGCCCCAGCATTTT
TRBV5-1	TRBJ2-1	TRBD1	many	CASSSIRNTGGNEQFF	TGCGCCAGCAGCTCGATCCGCAACACAGGGGGCAATGAGCAGTTCTTC
TRBV12-3/TRBV12-4	TRBJ1-6	NA	NA	CASSLLSPSYNSPLHF	TGTGCCAGCAGTTTACTTTCCCCCTCCTATAATTCACCCCTCCACTTT
TRBV4-2	TRBJ2-3	NA	few	CASSQDRMGGPSTDTQYF	TGTGCCAGCAGCCAAGATAGGATGGGAGGCCCTAGCACAGATACGCAGTATTTT
TRBV7-9	TRBJ2-7	NA	NA	CASSWFGTGSSYEQYF	TGTGCCAGCAGCTGGTTTGGGACTGGAAGCTCCTACGAGCAGTACTTC
TRBV7-9	TRBJ2-1	NA	NA	CASSSWRGLEQFF	TGTGCCAGCAGCTCCTGGCGGGGGCTTGAGCAGTTCTTC
TRBV5-1	TRBJ1-6	NA	many	CASSRAGTRNSPLHF	TGCGCCAGCAGCAGAGCCGGGACTCGAAATTCACCCCTCCACTTT
TRBV12-3/TRBV12-4	TRBJ2-5	NA	NA	CASSFAGQGAQYF	TGTGCCAGCAGTTTTGCCGGACAAGGGGCCCAGTACTTC
TRBV29-1	TRBJ2-1	NA	NA	CSGAPSNNEQFF	TGCAGCGGGGCCCCTTCGAACAATGAGCAGTTCTTC
TRBV12-3/TRBV12-4	TRBJ2-2	NA	NA	CASSASSPGELFF	TGTGCCAGCAGTGCCTCTAGCCCCGGGGAGCTGTTTTTT
TRBV20-1	TRBJ1-1	NA	NA	CSALGVFGTEAFF	TGCAGTGCTCTTGGCGTGTTCGGCACTGAAGCTTTCTTT
TRBV12-3/TRBV12-4	TRBJ2-3	TRBD1	few	CASRHNPDRGGERDTQYF	TGTGCCAGCAGGCATAACCCTGACAGGGGGGGCGAAAGAGATACGCAGTATTTT
TRBV12-3/TRBV12-4	TRBJ1-3	TRBD1	NA	CASSDRARKEWNTIYF	TGTGCCAGCAGCGACAGGGCCAGGAAAGAATGGAACACCATATATTTT
TRBV5-5	TRBJ2-1	NA	NA	CATQRTARNEQFF	TGTGCCACACAAAGGACGGCGAGAAATGAGCAGTTCTTC
TRBV12-3/TRBV12-4	TRBJ1-2	NA	few	CASSFTEYGYTF	TGTGCCAGCAGTTTTACGGAATATGGCTACACCTTC
TRBV20-1	TRBJ1-6	TRBD1	few	CSARTGLNSPLHF	TGCAGTGCTAGGACAGGGCTGAATTCACCCCTCCACTTT
TRBV25-1	TRBJ2-7	NA	few	CASSDAWPTYEQYF	TGTGCCAGCAGCGACGCATGGCCGACCTACGAGCAGTACTTC
TRBV7-2	TRBJ1-2	TRBD1	NA	CASTTGTGNYGYTF	TGTGCCAGCACCACCGGGACAGGGAACTATGGCTACACCTTC
TRBV5-1	TRBJ2-1	NA	NA	CASSLGPHNEQFF	TGCGCCAGCAGCTTGGGACCGCACAATGAGCAGTTCTTC
TRBV5-5	TRBJ2-5	NA	NA	CASSLVYSGETQYF	TGTGCCAGCAGCTTGGTTTATTCAGGGGAGACCCAGTACTTC
TRBV7-2	TRBJ2-1	NA	NA	CASGGGGSSYNEQFF	TGTGCCAGCGGGGGAGGGGGGAGCTCCTACAATGAGCAGTTCTTC
TRBV12-3/TRBV12-4	TRBJ1-1	TRBD1	many	CASKRKLQGVAEAFF	TGTGCCAGCAAACGTAAACTACAGGGGGTTGCTGAAGCTTTCTTT
TRBV6-1	TRBJ2-2	TRBD1	NA	CASSRQGAAGELFF	TGTGCCAGCAGTAGACAGGGGGCAGCCGGGGAGCTGTTTTTT
TRBV7-2	TRBJ1-1	NA	few	CASSLDFGNTEAFF	TGTGCCAGCAGCTTAGACTTTGGCAACACTGAAGCTTTCTTT